The 12 T cell receptor beta chains below all came from one sample that was sequenced in a study of brain metastases from non-small cell lung cancer. Repertoires were generated with immunoSEQ multiplex PCR, while TCRdb's copy carries only in-frame clones and drops some. The sample carries under 400 clones, around 93% recorded once. Sequencing input: tumor-adjacent normal tissue. These receptors were obtained from a donor aged 40 or over with non-small cell lung cancer.

The V call is TRBV7-4, the J call TRBJ2-7; tentatively, D is TRBD1 (5 bases). Germline V gene sequence: CDR1 SGHVT, CDR2 SQSDAQ. The ends were cut back, 5 bases at V and 2 bases at J, with 13 bases in the middle. CDR3 length: 14 residues. CDR3 in DNA: TGTGCCAGCAGCCCCAGGGTCCTAGCCTACGAGCAGTACTTC. Translating gives CASSPRVLAYEQYF.

This chain joins TRBV7-6 and TRBJ1-6, with TRBD1 identical over 7 bases. With V trimmed by 5 bases and J by 8 bases, 6 bases remained unmatched. CDR1 and CDR2 (germline): SGHVS, FNYEAQ. The CDR3 spans 14 residues. The CDR3 coding sequence is TGTGCCAGCAGCGTCGGGACAGAGGATTCACCCCTCCACTTT. It encodes CASSVGTEDSPLHF.

The J gene is TRBJ2-1, the V gene TRBV29-1; 9 nucleotides line up with TRBD2. The V segment lost 4 bases and the J segment 6 bases; nucleotides outside the gene matches: 7. CDR3 length: 14 residues. Germline loops: CDR1 SQVTM, CDR2 ANQGSEA. The CDR3 DNA reads TGCAGCGTTGTCAAGCGGGGGGTTATCAATGAGCAGTTCTTC. Translating gives CSVVKRGVINEQFF.

The chain couples TRBV10-3 to TRBJ2-7, with 14 bases aligning to TRBD2. The CDR3 length is 14 residues. Germline V gene lookup returns CDR1 ENHRY and CDR2 SYGVKD. The trim removed 11 bases at V and 6 bases at J, leaving 9 bases unmatched. The CDR3 loop reads CAARPGTSGSEQYF. The CDR3 DNA reads TGTGCCGCCAGACCCGGGACTAGCGGGAGCGAGCAGTACTTC.

The chain has TRBV29-1 and TRBJ1-4; D perhaps matches TRBD1 (6 bases). The CDR3 totals 16 residues. Per germline, CDR1 SQVTM and CDR2 ANQGSEA. V lost 0 bases, J lost 8 bases, and 19 bases lay in between. The CDR3: CSVEDRLRGQGEKLFF. The CDR3 region has the DNA TGCAGCGTTGAAGATCGTCTCCGGGGGCAAGGGGAAAAACTGTTTTTT.

The rearrangement uses TRBV12-5 and TRBJ2-1, with no clear D. V shed 2 bases and J shed 3 bases, with 20 bases lying between them. Germline V CDR1 and CDR2: LGHNT, FRNRAP. The length of the CDR3 is 18 residues. DNA of the CDR3: TGTGCTAGTGGTTTGCCAGACCCTCTTTCATCCTTCTACAATGAGCAGTTCTTC. Translated: CASGLPDPLSSFYNEQFF.

This chain connects TRBV19 to TRBJ2-2; D gene uncertain. Trimming cost V 1 base and J 0 bases, with 6 bases left between them. Germline CDR1 is LNHDA and CDR2 is SQIVND (reference sequence). This CDR3 has 15 residues. Written as DNA, the CDR3 is TGTGCCAGTAGTATAGGAAGGCCGAACACCGGGGAGCTGTTTTTT. The encoded protein is CASSIGRPNTGELFF.

The rearrangement uses TRBV2 and TRBJ1-2, with D hard to call. V was cut by 6 bases and J by 2 bases, with 13 bases left in between. CDR1 and CDR2 (germline): SNHLY, FYNNEI. The CDR3 has 14 amino acids. CDR3 nucleotide sequence: TGTGCCAGCAGGGGGAACGGAGGCAACTATGGCTACACCTTC. Protein sequence: CASRGNGGNYGYTF.

The count of this clone is one. The chain links TRBV5-5 to TRBJ1-2; D may be TRBD1 (6 bases). Germline-derived CDR1 and CDR2 are SGHKS and YYEKEE (reference sequence). This CDR3 spans 13 amino acids. Trimming shortened V by 2 bases and J by 10 bases, and 15 bases separated the two germline ends. CDR3 residues: CASSLDGRTDYTF. CDR3 DNA sequence: TGTGCCAGCAGCTTAGATGGGAGGACAGACTACACCTTC.

V and J are TRBV2 and TRBJ2-3, with D tentatively TRBD1 (6 bases). The CDR3 sequence is 14 residues long. Trimming stripped 8 bases from V and 2 bases from J, with 14 bases between. CDR1 SNHLY and CDR2 FYNNEI come from the germline V gene. The CDR3 DNA sequence: TGTGCCAGCGGGTCAGGGGCCAACACAGATACGCAGTATTTT. This sequence encodes CASGSGANTDTQYF.

V usage is TRBV30 and J usage is TRBJ1-1; D may be TRBD1 (5 bases). CDR3 length equals 11 residues. Germline CDR1 and CDR2: GTSNPN and SVGIG (reference sequence). Trimming took 1 base from V and 7 from J, leaving 7 bases between them. The CDR3 DNA follows: TGTGCCTGGAGTGGGACAATTGAAGCTTTCTTT. Translation gives CAWSGTIEAFF.

This clone was seen a single time. J is TRBJ2-3 and V is TRBV9, with no clear D. The V gene lost 0 bases and the J gene lost 2 bases, with 4 bases spanning the gap. The CDR3 contains 13 residues. Germline V gene data show CDR1 as SGDLS and CDR2 as YYNGEE. The DNA of the CDR3 is TGTGCCAGCAGCGTAGTTGTCACAGATACGCAGTATTTT. This codes for CASSVVVTDTQYF.